The 9 T cell receptor beta chains below come from one sample, sequenced in a study of vaccination and CD4 T cells after COVID-19. Antigen specificity for these receptors is unknown. Scientists ran DNA taken from cultured CD4+ T cells through the Oncomine TCR Beta short-read assay for sequencing. TCRdb re-derived calls from the PCR reads in MiXCR, one entry per CDR3 protein. The data hold 4,800 or so distinct CDR3 sequences, with around 76% observed a single time. Treatment meaning: roughly 11-day PBMC culture with coronavirus spike peptide pools or control peptides (ViraFEST assay). Sequencing input: CD4+ T cells from blood, cultured in vitro. Receptors were obtained from a human donor who had recovered from COVID-19.

This chain links TRBV27 with TRBJ1-6; D is perhaps TRBD1 (5 bases). The CDR3 is 13 residues long. Trimming stripped 2 bases from V and 7 bases from J, with 6 bases between. CDR1 and CDR2 (germline): MNHEY, SMNVEV (reference sequence). This chain's CDR3 is CASSLGGNSPLHF. Here the CDR3 DNA reads TGTGCCAGCAGTTTAGGGGGAAATTCACCCCTCCACTTT.

This clonotype was observed a single time. The chain carries TRBV7-2 and TRBJ1-2, with D maybe TRBD1 (6 bases). The germline V and J ends were trimmed by 6 bases and 4 bases, with 15 bases remaining between them. The CDR3 sequence is 14 residues long. CDR1 is SGHTA, CDR2 FQGNSA, per germline. The CDR3 spells CASREGGAGYGYTF. As DNA, the CDR3 is TGTGCCAGCAGGGAGGGGGGCGCTGGCTATGGCTACACCTTC.

Only one count was recorded for this clonotype. The V call is TRBV15, the J call TRBJ2-2; TRBD1 might be the D (6 bases). Trimming cost V 0 bases and J 6 bases, with 8 bases left between them. The CDR3 loop spans 14 amino acids. Germline CDR1 reads LNHNV; CDR2 reads YYDKDF (reference sequence). The CDR3 DNA follows: TGTGCCACCAGCAGAGAACAGGGTTCCGGGGAGCTGTTTTTT. Translated, it gives CATSREQGSGELFF.

V gene TRBV20-1 combines with J gene TRBJ2-1, with 7 bases lining up with TRBD2. Germline loops: CDR1 DFQATT, CDR2 SNEGSKA (reference sequence). The CDR3 length is 16 residues. V trimming: 1 base; J trimming: 5 bases; junction bases outside the gene matches: 11. The chain's CDR3 is CSARGVRAGEHNEQFF. CDR3 sequence (DNA): TGCAGTGCTAGAGGGGTTCGGGCGGGGGAACACAATGAGCAGTTCTTC.

J is TRBJ1-5 and V is TRBV6-5; no reliable D call. Looked up from germline, CDR1 is MNHEY and CDR2 is SVGAGI. The CDR3 covers 15 residues. V gave up 1 base and J gave up 0 bases, with 7 bases separating them. The CDR3 DNA is TGTGCCAGCAGTTACTACCAGGTTAGCAATCAGCCCCAGCATTTT. As protein: CASSYYQVSNQPQHF.

The chain combines TRBV15 with TRBJ2-7; D call uncertain. Trimming stripped 4 bases from V and 1 base from J, with 14 bases between. Per the germline V gene, CDR1 is LNHNV and CDR2 is YYDKDF (reference sequence). CDR3 size: 15 residues. The CDR3 nucleotides read TGTGCCACCAGCAACCCAGGTATTTTTTCCTACGAGCAGTACTTC. Amino acids: CATSNPGIFSYEQYF.

This clonotype came up once. The J gene is TRBJ1-3, the V gene TRBV2; D unresolved. Deletions cut 2 bases from V and 0 bases from J, with 11 bases between. The CDR3 is 16 amino acids. Germline CDR1 SNHLY, CDR2 FYNNEI. DNA for the CDR3: TGTGCCAGCAGTGAATGGGCGGCCAACTCTGGAAACACCATATATTTT. This sequence encodes CASSEWAANSGNTIYF.

The gene calls are TRBV7-9 and TRBJ1-2, with a weak D call TRBD1 (5 bases). CDR1 is SEHNR and CDR2 is FQNEAQ in the germline V gene (reference sequence). The germline V and J ends were trimmed by 5 bases and 0 bases, with 16 bases remaining between them. The CDR3 has 16 amino acids. Here the CDR3 reads CASSPAGRQANYGYTF. Written as DNA, the CDR3 is TGTGCCAGCAGCCCGGCGGGGCGGCAGGCTAACTATGGCTACACCTTC. Together with reference TRBV7-9 and TRBJ1-2, the CDR3 gives the full variable domain: DTGVSQNPRHKITKRGQNVTFRCDPISEHNRLYWYRQTLGQGPEFLTYFQNEAQLEKSRLLSDRFSAERPKGSFSTLEIQRTEQGDSAMYLCASSPAGRQANYGYTFGSGTRLTVV.

The chain couples TRBV7-3 to TRBJ1-2; tentative D call: TRBD1 (5 bases). Germline CDR1 is SGHTA and CDR2 is FQGTGA. The CDR3 length is 14 residues. The V gene lost 5 bases and the J gene lost 7 bases, with 17 bases spanning the gap. The CDR3 region has the DNA TGTGCCAGCAGCCAGCGGTCAGGGCAGGGTGGCTACACCTTC. It yields the protein CASSQRSGQGGYTF.